These T cell receptor beta chains were read from a single sample in a study of T-cell reconstitution after alpha-beta-depleted transplantation in children. TCRdb called the PCR reads again in MiXCR, with one record for every CDR3 protein. The table lists around 580,000 distinct CDR3 sequences, 20% to 25% of them singletons. Here the sequenced sample was PBMCs, mostly from graft donor cells, taken 360 days after TCRalphabeta/CD19-depleted stem cell transplant. The receptors were sampled from a boy younger than two who had a stem cell transplant for acute myeloid leukemia, so the T cells may come from the graft donor. Both conserved end residues are part of each CDR3. D genes are given only for firm matches. Where a row states a size, it is once, few, many or the class of an expanded clone; other rows omit it.

clone_size: few
j_call: TRBJ2-7
d_call: TRBD2
v_call: TRBV20-1
cdr3_nt: TGCAGTGCTAGACCCGGACTAGCGGGCGTTCTCTACGAGCAGTACTTC
cdr3_aa: CSARPGLAGVLYEQYF

clone_size: few
j_call: TRBJ1-5
d_call: -
v_call: TRBV6-1
cdr3_nt: TGTGCCAGCAGAAACAGGGCGGACAATCAGCCCCAGCATTTT
cdr3_aa: CASRNRADNQPQHF

clone_size: many
j_call: TRBJ2-7
d_call: TRBD1
v_call: TRBV25-1
cdr3_nt: TGTGCCAGCAGCGAGGACAGGAGATATTCCTACGAGCAGTACTTC
cdr3_aa: CASSEDRRYSYEQYF

clone_size: -
j_call: TRBJ1-2
d_call: TRBD1
v_call: TRBV20-1
cdr3_nt: TGCAGTGGCCTGACAGGGGACTATGGCTACACCTTC
cdr3_aa: CSGLTGDYGYTF

clone_size: many
j_call: TRBJ2-3
d_call: -
v_call: TRBV20-1
cdr3_nt: TGCAGTGCTGATAGGGATACGCAGTATTTT
cdr3_aa: CSADRDTQYF

clone_size: -
j_call: TRBJ1-1
d_call: -
v_call: TRBV6-1
cdr3_nt: TGTGCCAGCAGTCCCGGCCCGGCCGTGAACACTGAAGCTTTCTTT
cdr3_aa: CASSPGPAVNTEAFF

clone_size: many
j_call: TRBJ2-1
d_call: -
v_call: TRBV11-1
cdr3_nt: TGTGCCAGCAGCCCCGGATTTAGCCCCAATGAGCAGTTCTTC
cdr3_aa: CASSPGFSPNEQFF

clone_size: -
j_call: TRBJ2-6
d_call: TRBD1
v_call: TRBV24-1
cdr3_nt: TGTGCCACCATCCGGGACAGGCGATCTGGGGCCAACGTCCTGACTTTC
cdr3_aa: CATIRDRRSGANVLTF

clone_size: few
j_call: TRBJ1-5
d_call: -
v_call: TRBV7-2
cdr3_nt: TGTGCCAGCAGCGCGGACAGCTCCTATCAGCCCCAGCATTTT
cdr3_aa: CASSADSSYQPQHF

clone_size: -
j_call: TRBJ2-5
d_call: TRBD2
v_call: TRBV12-3/TRBV12-4
cdr3_nt: TGTGCCAGCAAACGAGCGGGGCAAGAGACCCAGTACTTC
cdr3_aa: CASKRAGQETQYF

clone_size: -
j_call: TRBJ2-5
d_call: -
v_call: TRBV20-1
cdr3_nt: TGCAGTGCTAGAGATCCCGTGCAGGCCGAGACCCAGTACTTC
cdr3_aa: CSARDPVQAETQYF

clone_size: -
j_call: TRBJ2-3
d_call: -
v_call: TRBV29-1
cdr3_nt: TGCAGCGTCCCAGTTGGGGGCACAGATACGCAGTATTTT
cdr3_aa: CSVPVGGTDTQYF

clone_size: -
j_call: TRBJ2-2
d_call: -
v_call: TRBV7-2
cdr3_nt: TGTGCCAGCAGCTTAGGTCCAAGTTCTAACACCGGGGAGCTGTTTTTT
cdr3_aa: CASSLGPSSNTGELFF

clone_size: few
j_call: TRBJ2-5
d_call: TRBD1
v_call: TRBV29-1
cdr3_nt: TGCAGCGTTGAGGAGTGGGGACAGCCAGAAGAGACCCAGTACTTC
cdr3_aa: CSVEEWGQPEETQYF

clone_size: -
j_call: TRBJ2-5
d_call: -
v_call: TRBV6-2/TRBV6-3
cdr3_nt: TGTGCCAGCAATAGGGTCGCAGGGCGGGGAGAGACCCAGTACTTC
cdr3_aa: CASNRVAGRGETQYF

clone_size: many
j_call: TRBJ2-5
d_call: -
v_call: TRBV25-1
cdr3_nt: TGTGCCAGCAGTGAGAGGGTGGGGCAGGTGAGGACCCAGTACTTC
cdr3_aa: CASSERVGQVRTQYF

clone_size: -
j_call: TRBJ1-3
d_call: -
v_call: TRBV15
cdr3_nt: TGTGCCACCAGCAGAGTTCGAGGTGGAAACACCATATATTTT
cdr3_aa: CATSRVRGGNTIYF

clone_size: many
j_call: TRBJ2-7
d_call: -
v_call: TRBV12-3/TRBV12-4
cdr3_nt: TGTGCCAGCAGTAGGGACACCTACGAGCAGTACTTC
cdr3_aa: CASSRDTYEQYF

clone_size: few
j_call: TRBJ1-6
d_call: TRBD1
v_call: TRBV5-1
cdr3_nt: TGCGCCAGCAGCTTGGAGGGACAGCGCAGCTCCTATAATTCACCCCTCCACTTT
cdr3_aa: CASSLEGQRSSYNSPLHF

clone_size: -
j_call: TRBJ1-1
d_call: -
v_call: TRBV25-1
cdr3_nt: TGTGCCAGCGGAACGGGGACCTTGGGGGAAGCTTTCTTT
cdr3_aa: CASGTGTLGEAFF

clone_size: few
j_call: TRBJ1-1
d_call: TRBD1
v_call: TRBV6-6
cdr3_nt: TGTGCCAGCAGCGGACAGGTCCTCGGGAACACTGAAGCTTTCTTT
cdr3_aa: CASSGQVLGNTEAFF

clone_size: few
j_call: TRBJ1-6
d_call: -
v_call: TRBV21-1
cdr3_nt: TGTGCCAGCAGCAAAGAGTTGAGATCCCATTATTATATCAATTCACCCCTCCACTTT
cdr3_aa: CASSKELRSHYYINSPLHF

clone_size: many
j_call: TRBJ2-2
d_call: -
v_call: TRBV29-1
cdr3_nt: TGCAGCGTTGAAGATCAGGACGAGCGGCGGATCACCGGGGAGCTGTTTTTT
cdr3_aa: CSVEDQDERRITGELFF

clone_size: -
j_call: TRBJ2-1
d_call: TRBD2
v_call: TRBV7-3
cdr3_nt: TGTGCCAGCAACCATGGTCCGGGGGGCTACAATGAGCAGTTCTTC
cdr3_aa: CASNHGPGGYNEQFF

clone_size: -
j_call: TRBJ2-7
d_call: -
v_call: TRBV6-2/TRBV6-3
cdr3_nt: TGTGCCAGCAGTCTACATGGTCCCTACGAGCAGTACTTC
cdr3_aa: CASSLHGPYEQYF

clone_size: many
j_call: TRBJ2-5
d_call: -
v_call: TRBV21-1
cdr3_nt: TGTGCCAGCAGCAAAGGCTCGGAGCTTTTCGAGACCCAGTACTTC
cdr3_aa: CASSKGSELFETQYF

clone_size: -
j_call: TRBJ2-1
d_call: -
v_call: TRBV6-2/TRBV6-3
cdr3_nt: TGTGCCAGCAGTTACCCCGGGCAGGTGAGGGCTCCCTCCTACAATGAGCAGTTCTTC
cdr3_aa: CASSYPGQVRAPSYNEQFF

clone_size: many
j_call: TRBJ2-7
d_call: -
v_call: TRBV10-3
cdr3_nt: TGTGCCATCAGTGATTGGGAAAACCAGTACTTC
cdr3_aa: CAISDWENQYF

clone_size: -
j_call: TRBJ2-5
d_call: -
v_call: TRBV20-1
cdr3_nt: TGCAGTGCTACCCAACGGTGGCAGGAGACCCAGTACTTC
cdr3_aa: CSATQRWQETQYF

clone_size: -
j_call: TRBJ2-2
d_call: -
v_call: TRBV9
cdr3_nt: TGTGCCAGCAGCGCGTGGGTGACAGGAAACACCGGGGAGCTGTTTTTT
cdr3_aa: CASSAWVTGNTGELFF

clone_size: few
j_call: TRBJ2-3
d_call: -
v_call: TRBV18
cdr3_nt: TGTGCCAGCTCACCACCGTTGTCAGATACGCAGTATTTT
cdr3_aa: CASSPPLSDTQYF

clone_size: -
j_call: TRBJ1-5
d_call: -
v_call: TRBV6-5
cdr3_nt: TGTGCCAGCAGTAAGACTAATCAGCCCCAGCATTTT
cdr3_aa: CASSKTNQPQHF

clone_size: many
j_call: TRBJ1-3
d_call: TRBD1
v_call: TRBV15
cdr3_nt: TGTGCCACCAGCGGACAGGGGGCGCGTGGAAACACCATATATTTT
cdr3_aa: CATSGQGARGNTIYF

clone_size: few
j_call: TRBJ1-1
d_call: TRBD1
v_call: TRBV28
cdr3_nt: TGTGCCAGCAGTGAGACAACTAGGGGGCAAGGTGAAGCTTTCTTT
cdr3_aa: CASSETTRGQGEAFF

clone_size: -
j_call: TRBJ2-5
d_call: -
v_call: TRBV19
cdr3_nt: TGTGCCAGTAGTCTCTACGGACCTGGGGGGGAGACCCAGTACTTC
cdr3_aa: CASSLYGPGGETQYF

clone_size: few
j_call: TRBJ2-2
d_call: -
v_call: TRBV12-3/TRBV12-4
cdr3_nt: TGTGCCAGCAGTTTCGCTAGATACGAAGGGGAGCTGTTTTTT
cdr3_aa: CASSFARYEGELFF

clone_size: many
j_call: TRBJ1-2
d_call: -
v_call: TRBV28
cdr3_nt: TGTGCCAGCAGTTCCCCGGACGGGTATGGCTACACCTTC
cdr3_aa: CASSSPDGYGYTF

clone_size: -
j_call: TRBJ2-1
d_call: -
v_call: TRBV7-2
cdr3_nt: TGTGCCAGCAGCTACCGACAGACCCGCTCCTACAATGAGCAGTTCTTC
cdr3_aa: CASSYRQTRSYNEQFF

clone_size: few
j_call: TRBJ1-4
d_call: TRBD1
v_call: TRBV25-1
cdr3_nt: TGTGCCAGCAGTGATTGGGACAGGGAAAATGAAAAACTGTTTTTT
cdr3_aa: CASSDWDRENEKLFF

clone_size: -
j_call: TRBJ2-2
d_call: TRBD2
v_call: TRBV9
cdr3_nt: TGTGCCAGCAGCGTCCCTCGCGGGGGGCCGAACACCGGGGAGCTGTTTTTT
cdr3_aa: CASSVPRGGPNTGELFF

clone_size: few
j_call: TRBJ2-1
d_call: TRBD2
v_call: TRBV6-5
cdr3_nt: TGTGCCAGCAGTTATACGGGACTAGCGGTTATAAATGAGCAGTTCTTC
cdr3_aa: CASSYTGLAVINEQFF

clone_size: -
j_call: TRBJ2-2
d_call: TRBD2
v_call: TRBV5-1
cdr3_nt: TGCGCCAGCAGCTTGGCCGTTCCGGGACTAGCGGGGAACACCGGGGAGCTGTTTTTT
cdr3_aa: CASSLAVPGLAGNTGELFF

clone_size: few
j_call: TRBJ2-5
d_call: -
v_call: TRBV6-2/TRBV6-3
cdr3_nt: TGTGCCAGCAGTGGACCCATCCTAAGTGGGACCCAGTACTTC
cdr3_aa: CASSGPILSGTQYF

clone_size: -
j_call: TRBJ2-5
d_call: -
v_call: TRBV5-5
cdr3_nt: TGTGCCAGCAGCTTCCAGGAGGCCCAGTACTTC
cdr3_aa: CASSFQEAQYF

clone_size: -
j_call: TRBJ2-1
d_call: -
v_call: TRBV10-2
cdr3_nt: TGCGCCAGCAGTGAGTCGACCAGGACTAACTACAATGAGCAGTTCTTC
cdr3_aa: CASSESTRTNYNEQFF

clone_size: few
j_call: TRBJ1-1
d_call: TRBD1
v_call: TRBV20-1
cdr3_nt: TGCAGTGCTCCACCCGGGACAGTGAACACTGAAGCTTTCTTT
cdr3_aa: CSAPPGTVNTEAFF

clone_size: few
j_call: TRBJ2-5
d_call: TRBD2
v_call: TRBV20-1
cdr3_nt: TGCAGTGCTAGCGGGGGGGCAGGGAAGACCCAGTACTTC
cdr3_aa: CSASGGAGKTQYF

clone_size: -
j_call: TRBJ2-1
d_call: -
v_call: TRBV2
cdr3_nt: TGTGCCAGCAGTGCGAGGGGGGTATACAATGAGCAGTTCTTC
cdr3_aa: CASSARGVYNEQFF